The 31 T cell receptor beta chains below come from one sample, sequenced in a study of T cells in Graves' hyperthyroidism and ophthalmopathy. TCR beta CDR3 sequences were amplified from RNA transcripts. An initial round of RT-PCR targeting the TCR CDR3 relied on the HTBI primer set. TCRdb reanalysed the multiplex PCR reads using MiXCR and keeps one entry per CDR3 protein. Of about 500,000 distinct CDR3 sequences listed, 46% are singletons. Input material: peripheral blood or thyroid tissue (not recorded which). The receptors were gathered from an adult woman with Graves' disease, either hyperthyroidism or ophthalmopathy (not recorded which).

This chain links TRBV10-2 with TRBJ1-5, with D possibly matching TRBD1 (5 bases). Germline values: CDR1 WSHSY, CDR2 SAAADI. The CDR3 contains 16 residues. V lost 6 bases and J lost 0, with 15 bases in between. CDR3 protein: CASSQGAWGSNQPQHF. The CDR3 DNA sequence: TGCGCCAGCAGCCAAGGGGCTTGGGGTAGCAATCAGCCCCAGCATTTT.

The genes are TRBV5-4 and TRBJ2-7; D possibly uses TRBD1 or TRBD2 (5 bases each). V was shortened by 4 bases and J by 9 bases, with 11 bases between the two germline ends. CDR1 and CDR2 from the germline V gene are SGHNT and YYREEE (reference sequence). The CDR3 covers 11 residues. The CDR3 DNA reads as TGTGCCAGCAGCGTGCAGGGACGGCAGTACTTC. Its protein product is CASSVQGRQYF.

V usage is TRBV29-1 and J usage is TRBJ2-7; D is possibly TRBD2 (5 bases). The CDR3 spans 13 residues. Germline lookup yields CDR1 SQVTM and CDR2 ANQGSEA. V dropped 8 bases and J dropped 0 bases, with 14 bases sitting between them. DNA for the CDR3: TGCAGCTTAGCGACGGGGAACTCCTACGAGCAGTACTTC. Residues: CSLATGNSYEQYF.

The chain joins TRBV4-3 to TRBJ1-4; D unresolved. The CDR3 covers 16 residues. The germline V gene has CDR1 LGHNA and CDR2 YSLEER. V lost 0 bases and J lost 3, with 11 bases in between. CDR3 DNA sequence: TGCGCCAGCAGCCAAGATTTCGGGAGTTCTAATGAAAAACTGTTTTTT. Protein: CASSQDFGSSNEKLFF.

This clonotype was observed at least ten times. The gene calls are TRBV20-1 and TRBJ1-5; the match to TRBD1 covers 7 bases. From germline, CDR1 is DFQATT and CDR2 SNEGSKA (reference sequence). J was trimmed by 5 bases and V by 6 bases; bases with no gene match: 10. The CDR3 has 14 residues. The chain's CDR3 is CSAHPGQTYQPQHF. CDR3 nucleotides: TGCAGTGCCCACCCGGGACAGACTTATCAGCCCCAGCATTTT.

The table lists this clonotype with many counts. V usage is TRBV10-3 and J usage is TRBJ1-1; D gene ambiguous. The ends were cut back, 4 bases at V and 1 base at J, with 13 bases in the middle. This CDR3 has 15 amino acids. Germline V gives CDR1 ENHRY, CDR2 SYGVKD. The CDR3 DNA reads TGTGCCATCAGTGCGGTTATACCACCGAACACTGAAGCTTTCTTT. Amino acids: CAISAVIPPNTEAFF.

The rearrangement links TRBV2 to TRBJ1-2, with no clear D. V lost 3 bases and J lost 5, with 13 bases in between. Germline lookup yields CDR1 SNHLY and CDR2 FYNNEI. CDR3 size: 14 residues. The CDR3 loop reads CASSDESAQYGYTF. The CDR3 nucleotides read TGTGCCAGCAGTGACGAGAGCGCACAGTATGGCTACACCTTC.

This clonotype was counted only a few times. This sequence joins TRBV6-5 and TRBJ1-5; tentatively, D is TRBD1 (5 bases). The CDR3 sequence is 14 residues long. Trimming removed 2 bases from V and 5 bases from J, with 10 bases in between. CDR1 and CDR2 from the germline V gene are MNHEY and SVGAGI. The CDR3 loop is CASSYPRGDQPQHF. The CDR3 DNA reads TGTGCCAGCAGTTACCCGCGGGGGGATCAGCCCCAGCATTTT.

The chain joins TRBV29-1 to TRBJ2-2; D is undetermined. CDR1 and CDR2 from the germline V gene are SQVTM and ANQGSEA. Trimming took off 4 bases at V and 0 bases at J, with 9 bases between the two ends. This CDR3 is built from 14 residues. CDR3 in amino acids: CSVARPTNTGELFF. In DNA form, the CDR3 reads TGCAGCGTTGCTCGGCCCACGAACACCGGGGAGCTGTTTTTT.

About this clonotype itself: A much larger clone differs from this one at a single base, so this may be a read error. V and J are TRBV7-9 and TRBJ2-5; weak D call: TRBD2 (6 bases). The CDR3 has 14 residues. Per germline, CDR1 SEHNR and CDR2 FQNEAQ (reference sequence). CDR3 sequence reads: CASSLGAGKEAQYF. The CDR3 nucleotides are TGTGCCAGCAGCTTGGGTGCGGGAAAAGAGGCCCAGTACTTC.

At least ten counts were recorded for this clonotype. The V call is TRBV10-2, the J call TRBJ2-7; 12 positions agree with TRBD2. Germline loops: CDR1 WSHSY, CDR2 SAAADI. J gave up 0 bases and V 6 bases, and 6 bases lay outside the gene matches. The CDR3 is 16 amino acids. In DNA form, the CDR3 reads TGCGCCAGCAGGAGGACTAGCGGGATAACCTCCTACGAGCAGTACTTC. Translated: CASRRTSGITSYEQYF.

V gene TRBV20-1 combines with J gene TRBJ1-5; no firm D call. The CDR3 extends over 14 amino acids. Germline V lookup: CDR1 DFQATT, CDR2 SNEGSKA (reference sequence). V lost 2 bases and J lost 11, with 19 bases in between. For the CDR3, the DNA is TGCAGTGCTAGAAAAGTGGGTCCTAGGAGAGCCCAGCATTTT. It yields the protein CSARKVGPRRAQHF.

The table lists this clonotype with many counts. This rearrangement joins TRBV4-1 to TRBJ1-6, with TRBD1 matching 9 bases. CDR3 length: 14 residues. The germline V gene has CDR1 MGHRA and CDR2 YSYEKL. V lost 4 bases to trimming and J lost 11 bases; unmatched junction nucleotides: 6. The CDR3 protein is CASSPDRGRTPLHF. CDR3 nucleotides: TGCGCCAGCAGCCCGGACAGGGGAAGGACACCCCTCCACTTT.

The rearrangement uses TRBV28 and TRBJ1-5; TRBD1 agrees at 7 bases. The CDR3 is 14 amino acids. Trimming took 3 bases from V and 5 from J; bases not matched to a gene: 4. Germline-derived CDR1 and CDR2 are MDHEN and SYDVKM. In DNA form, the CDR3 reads TGTGCCAGCAGTTTGACGACAGGGCATCAGCCCCAGCATTTT. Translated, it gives CASSLTTGHQPQHF.

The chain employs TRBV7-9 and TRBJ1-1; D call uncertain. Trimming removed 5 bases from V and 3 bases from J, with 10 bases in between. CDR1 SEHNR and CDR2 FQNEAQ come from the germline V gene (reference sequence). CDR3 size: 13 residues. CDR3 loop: CASSHREDTEAFF. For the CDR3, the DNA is TGTGCCAGCAGCCACCGGGAGGACACTGAAGCTTTCTTT.

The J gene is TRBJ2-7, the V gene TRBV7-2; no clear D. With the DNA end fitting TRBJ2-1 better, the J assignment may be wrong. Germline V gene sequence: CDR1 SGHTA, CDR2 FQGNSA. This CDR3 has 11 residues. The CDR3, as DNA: TGTGCCAGCAGATTGTACTATGAGCAGTTCTTC. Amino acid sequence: CASRLYYEQFF.

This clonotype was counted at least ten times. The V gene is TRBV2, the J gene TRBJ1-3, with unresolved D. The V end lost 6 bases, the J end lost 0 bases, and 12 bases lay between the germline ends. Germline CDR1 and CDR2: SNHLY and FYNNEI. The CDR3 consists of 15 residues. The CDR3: CASRPELNSGNTIYF. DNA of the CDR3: TGTGCCAGCAGACCTGAGTTGAACTCTGGAAACACCATATATTTT.

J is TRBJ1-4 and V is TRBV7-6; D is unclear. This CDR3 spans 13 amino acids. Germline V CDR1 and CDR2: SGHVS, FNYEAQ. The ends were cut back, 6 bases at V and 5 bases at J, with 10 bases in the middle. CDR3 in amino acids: CASSESNNEKLFF. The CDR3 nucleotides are TGTGCCAGCAGTGAAAGTAACAATGAAAAACTGTTTTTT.

The CDR3 region is CASSLRDSRGYTF. In nucleotides, the CDR3 is TGTGCCAGCAGCTTGAGGGACAGTAGAGGCTACACCTTC. V gene TRBV11-2 combines with J gene TRBJ1-2; 7 bases are a match to TRBD1. Germline V gene data show CDR1 as SGHAT and CDR2 as FQNNGV. Trimming at V came to 3 bases and at J to 8 bases, leaving 6 bases not matched to a gene. The CDR3 runs to 13 residues.

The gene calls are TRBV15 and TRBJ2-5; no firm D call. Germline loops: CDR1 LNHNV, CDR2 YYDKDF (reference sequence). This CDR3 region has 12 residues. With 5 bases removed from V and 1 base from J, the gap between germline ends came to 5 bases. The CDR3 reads CATSVGQETQYF. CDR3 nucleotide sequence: TGTGCCACCAGCGTTGGCCAAGAGACCCAGTACTTC.

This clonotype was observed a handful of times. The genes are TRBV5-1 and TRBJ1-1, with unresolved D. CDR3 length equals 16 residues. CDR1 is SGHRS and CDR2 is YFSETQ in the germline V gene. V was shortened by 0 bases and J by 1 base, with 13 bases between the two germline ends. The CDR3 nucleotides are TGCGCCAGCAGCTTGGGGGTTGGGAACACGAACACTGAAGCTTTCTTT. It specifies CASSLGVGNTNTEAFF.

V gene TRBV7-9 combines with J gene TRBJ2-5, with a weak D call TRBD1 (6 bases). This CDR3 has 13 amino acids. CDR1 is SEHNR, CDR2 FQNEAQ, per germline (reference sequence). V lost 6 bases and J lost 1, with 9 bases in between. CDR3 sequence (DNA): TGTGCCAGCAGGACGGACAGCCAAGAGACCCAGTACTTC. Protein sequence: CASRTDSQETQYF.

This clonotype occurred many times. Here the CDR3 reads CASSWGETGELFF. The CDR3 region has the DNA TGTGCCAGCAGTTGGGGAGAGACCGGGGAGCTGTTTTTT. The chain is built from TRBV2 and TRBJ2-2, with a possible D match to TRBD2 (5 bases). V lost 5 bases and J lost 5, with 9 bases in between. Germline assignment: CDR1 SNHLY and CDR2 FYNNEI. There are 13 residues in the CDR3. The entire variable domain, with the rest obtained from reference TRBV2 and TRBJ2-2, is as follows: EPEVTQTPSHQVTQMGQEVILRCVPISNHLYFYWYRQILGQKVEFLVSFYNNEISEKSEIFDDQFSVERPDGSNFTLKIRSTKLEDSAMYFCASSWGETGELFFGEGSRLTVL.

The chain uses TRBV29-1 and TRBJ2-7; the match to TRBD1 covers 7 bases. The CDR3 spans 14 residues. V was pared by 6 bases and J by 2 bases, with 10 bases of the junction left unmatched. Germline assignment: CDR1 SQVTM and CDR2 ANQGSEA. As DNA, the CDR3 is TGCAGCGTCCAAGAGGGACAGAAACCCTACGAGCAGTACTTC. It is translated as CSVQEGQKPYEQYF.

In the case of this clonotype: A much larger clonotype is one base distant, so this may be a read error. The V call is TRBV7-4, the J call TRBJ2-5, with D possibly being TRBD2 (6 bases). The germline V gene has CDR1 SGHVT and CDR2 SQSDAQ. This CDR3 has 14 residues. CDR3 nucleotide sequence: TGCGCCAGCAGCCCCTTAGTTTCGGGGGAGGCCCAGTACTTC. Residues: CASSPLVSGEAQYF.

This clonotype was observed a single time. The CDR3 coding sequence is TGTGCCAGCAGCCGCCGACTAGCGGGAATGAACACCGGGGAGCTGTTTTTT. It encodes CASSRRLAGMNTGELFF. The chain couples TRBV7-2 to TRBJ1-4; 11 bases line up with TRBD2. The better agreement between TRBJ2-2 and the DNA end casts doubt on the J call. Per germline, CDR1 SGHTA and CDR2 FQGNSA. The CDR3 sequence is 17 residues long.

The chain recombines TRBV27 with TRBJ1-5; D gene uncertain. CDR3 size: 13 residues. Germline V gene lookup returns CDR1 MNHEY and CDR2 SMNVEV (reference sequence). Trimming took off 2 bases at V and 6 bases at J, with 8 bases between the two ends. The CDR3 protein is CASSLRESQPQHF. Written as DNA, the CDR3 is TGTGCCAGCAGTTTAAGGGAAAGTCAGCCCCAGCATTTT.

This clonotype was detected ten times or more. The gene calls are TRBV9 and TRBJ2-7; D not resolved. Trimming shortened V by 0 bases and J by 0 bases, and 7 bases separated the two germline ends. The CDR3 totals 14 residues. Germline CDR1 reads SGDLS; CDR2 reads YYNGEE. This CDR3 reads CASSVEAFSYEQYF. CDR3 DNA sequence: TGTGCCAGCAGCGTAGAAGCTTTCTCCTACGAGCAGTACTTC.

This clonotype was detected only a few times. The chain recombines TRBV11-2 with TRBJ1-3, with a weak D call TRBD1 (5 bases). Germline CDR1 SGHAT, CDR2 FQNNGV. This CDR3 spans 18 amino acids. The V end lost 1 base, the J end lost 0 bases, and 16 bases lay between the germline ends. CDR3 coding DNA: TGTGCCAGCAGCTTAGTAGGGACTGCCTTTATCTCTGGAAACACCATATATTTT. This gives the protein CASSLVGTAFISGNTIYF.

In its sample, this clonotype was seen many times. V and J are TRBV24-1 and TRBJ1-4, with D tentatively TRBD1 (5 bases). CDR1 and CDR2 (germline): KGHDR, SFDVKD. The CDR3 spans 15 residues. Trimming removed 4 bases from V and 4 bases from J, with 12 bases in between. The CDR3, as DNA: TGTGCCACCAGTGACCCCGGAAGGGGTAATGAAAAACTGTTTTTT. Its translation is CATSDPGRGNEKLFF.

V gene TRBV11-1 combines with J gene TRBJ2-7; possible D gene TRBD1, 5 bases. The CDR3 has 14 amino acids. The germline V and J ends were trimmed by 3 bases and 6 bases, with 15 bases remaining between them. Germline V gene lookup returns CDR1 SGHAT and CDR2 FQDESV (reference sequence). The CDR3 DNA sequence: TGTGCCAGCAGCTTGTCTCCAGGGCAGGTCGAGCAGTACTTC. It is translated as CASSLSPGQVEQYF.